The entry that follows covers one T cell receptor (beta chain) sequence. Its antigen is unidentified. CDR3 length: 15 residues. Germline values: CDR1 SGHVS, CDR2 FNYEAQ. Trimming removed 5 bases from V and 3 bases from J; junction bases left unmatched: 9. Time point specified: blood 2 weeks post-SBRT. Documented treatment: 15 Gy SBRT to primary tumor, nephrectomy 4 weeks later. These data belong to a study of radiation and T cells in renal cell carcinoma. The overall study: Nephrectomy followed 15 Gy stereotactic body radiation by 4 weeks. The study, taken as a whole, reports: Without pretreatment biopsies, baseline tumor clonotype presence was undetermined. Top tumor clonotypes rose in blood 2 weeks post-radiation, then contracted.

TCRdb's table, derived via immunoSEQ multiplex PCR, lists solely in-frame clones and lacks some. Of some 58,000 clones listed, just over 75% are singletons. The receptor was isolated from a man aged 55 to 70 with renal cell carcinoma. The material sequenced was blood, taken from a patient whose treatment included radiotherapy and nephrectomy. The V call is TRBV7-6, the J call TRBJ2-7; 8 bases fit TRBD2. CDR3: CASSRTPGGHYEQYF. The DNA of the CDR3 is TGTGCCAGCAGCCGAACCCCGGGGGGGCACTACGAGCAGTACTTC.